The clone carrying this T cell receptor (beta chain) was counted a few times. Its antigen remains unidentified. This record belongs to a study of post-analysis software for immune sequencing data. Study-level information: Several disease courses (relapsing-remitting, secondary progressive and progressive-relapsing) of multiple sclerosis were included.

Study-wide results and caveats: Controls had significantly higher normalized Chao1 diversity than multiple sclerosis patients. Roughly 5 TRBV segments, including TRBV5-6, TRBV5-1 and TRBV20-1, were more frequent in patients than controls.

Incorporated into the TCR beta cDNA libraries were unique molecular identifiers, which served to reduce PCR and sequencing biases. Using its own MiXCR run on the PCR reads, TCRdb lists one record per CDR3 protein. The table has 150,000 to 200,000 distinct CDR3 sequences, roughly 34% seen once. Germline V gives CDR1 MNHEY, CDR2 SMNVEV (reference sequence). Trimming removed 0 bases at V and 3 bases at J, with 6 bases between. The CDR3 has 14 residues. Sample: blood, taken after autologous hematopoietic stem cell transplantation. This TCR was sampled from a girl between 10 and 17 years old with multiple sclerosis. The chain has TRBV27 and TRBJ2-1; D is possibly TRBD2 (5 bases). DNA for the CDR3: TGTGCCAGCAGTTTATCGGGAGTCTACAATGAGCAGTTCTTC. Its translation is CASSLSGVYNEQFF.